A selection of T cell receptor beta chains follows, all from one sample in a study of identical twins. One entry per CDR3 protein results from TCRdb running MiXCR on the 5' RACE reads. The sample lists about 570,000 distinct CDR3 sequences, nearly 10% occurring once. The sample was also reused in another study, on yellow fever vaccine responses in identical twins.

The sample taken for sequencing was PBMCs. Source of these receptors: a woman aged 18-29 years in good health. Each CDR3 is given without its conserved first and last residue. The order of the fields is J gene, clone size, V gene, CDR3 protein. A row's size may be missing; if present it is once, few, many or a size class.

TRBJ1-1	many	TRBV5-1	ASSLEQGMTEAF
TRBJ1-2	many	TRBV6-1	ASSTANYGYT
TRBJ1-5	-	TRBV30	AWSVREGNQPQH
TRBJ2-3	many	TRBV20-1	SATGLAGVEDTQY
TRBJ2-3	-	TRBV19	ASSPGSLAGKDTDTQY
TRBJ2-7	-	TRBV28	ASTGAGGGYEQY
TRBJ2-7	few	TRBV29-1	SVVVRVYEQY
TRBJ2-7	few	TRBV12-3/TRBV12-4	ASTSDGASYEQY
TRBJ2-1	few	TRBV15	ATSSGLAGGHEQF
TRBJ2-5	few	TRBV5-1	ASSLANRPGQEETQY
TRBJ2-3	-	TRBV7-2	ASSLSITDTQY
TRBJ2-3	-	TRBV20-1	SVAAPPTGLAGSDTQY
TRBJ2-2	many	TRBV28	ASSLPPVTGELF
TRBJ2-2	-	TRBV12-3/TRBV12-4	ASSSPTGALGGGELF
TRBJ2-3	many	TRBV3-1	ASSEGRRTDTQY
TRBJ2-1	many	TRBV4-2	ASSQGRKSGSPYNEQF
TRBJ2-3	-	TRBV6-1	ASSEAARDTQY
TRBJ2-7	few	TRBV10-3	AISDPGSYYEQY
TRBJ2-5	few	TRBV5-1	AISFGTSGLQETQY
TRBJ2-1	once	TRBV5-4	ASNSEQGRAEQF
TRBJ1-4	many	TRBV6-5	ASSSPGEKLF
TRBJ2-1	many	TRBV11-2	ASSFQTEQF
TRBJ2-7	-	TRBV12-3/TRBV12-4	ASSSGSTFYEQY
TRBJ2-1	-	TRBV27	ASSQPSLAGVGYEQF
TRBJ2-5	-	TRBV6-4	ASSDSPPRQIQETQY
TRBJ2-1	-	TRBV5-5	ASSSAAEQF
TRBJ2-3	few	TRBV28	ASSSSGTTVTSTDTQY